This T cell receptor beta chain was recovered during a study of T cell responses to AZD1222 COVID-19 vaccine. Study in general: Analyses pooled second doses at about 4 or about 12 weeks. Findings of the study overall: Dominant at 160-218 and 743-854, vaccine-associated CD4 TCRs also spanned spike. A reported finding is that nearly half of spike-specific TCRs target unmutated variant regions.

The data were produced by immunoSEQ multiplex PCR, yet TCRdb's version contains in-frame clones alone and is incomplete. Here the sample spans about 150,000 clones, 85% to 90% being singletons. This CDR3 region has 19 residues. Per the germline V gene, CDR1 is SGHAT and CDR2 is FQNNGV. Germline trimming cut 8 bases from V and 1 base from J; bases unmatched to any gene: 19. This clone showed up just once. Its specificity is unknown. This TCR was sampled from an adult in good health. The sample was peripheral blood, taken on day 0 of AZD1222 vaccination. This rearrangement joins TRBV11-2 to TRBJ2-3, with 9 nucleotides matching TRBD2. The CDR3 is CASQKSLGAGGLGTDTQYF. CDR3 DNA sequence: TGTGCCAGCCAAAAATCCCTGGGGGCGGGGGGGCTCGGCACAGATACGCAGTATTTT. Based on the CDR3 plus reference TRBV11-2 and TRBJ2-3, the full variable domain is EAGVAQSPRYKIIEKRQSVAFWCNPISGHATLYWYQQILGQGPKLLIQFQNNGVVDDSQLPKDRFSAERLKGVDSTLKIQPAKLEDSAVYLCASQKSLGAGGLGTDTQYFGPGTRLTVL.